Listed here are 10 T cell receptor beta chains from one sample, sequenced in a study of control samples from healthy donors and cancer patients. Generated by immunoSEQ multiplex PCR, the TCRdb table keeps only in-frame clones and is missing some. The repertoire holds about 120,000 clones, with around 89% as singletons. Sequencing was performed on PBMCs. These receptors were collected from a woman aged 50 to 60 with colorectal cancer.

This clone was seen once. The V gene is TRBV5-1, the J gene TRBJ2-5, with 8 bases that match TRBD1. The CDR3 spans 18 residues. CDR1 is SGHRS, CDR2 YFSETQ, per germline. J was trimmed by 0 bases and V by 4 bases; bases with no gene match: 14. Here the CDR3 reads CASSPPGQAIPHQETQYF. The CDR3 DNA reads TGCGCCAGCAGCCCCCCGGGACAGGCCATCCCCCACCAAGAGACCCAGTACTTC.

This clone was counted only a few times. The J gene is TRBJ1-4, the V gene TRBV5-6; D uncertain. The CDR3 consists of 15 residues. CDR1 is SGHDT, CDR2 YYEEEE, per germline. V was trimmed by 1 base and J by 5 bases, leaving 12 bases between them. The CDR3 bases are TGTGCCAGCAGCTTGCAGTCGGTGCCCAATGAAAAACTGTTTTTT. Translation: CASSLQSVPNEKLFF.

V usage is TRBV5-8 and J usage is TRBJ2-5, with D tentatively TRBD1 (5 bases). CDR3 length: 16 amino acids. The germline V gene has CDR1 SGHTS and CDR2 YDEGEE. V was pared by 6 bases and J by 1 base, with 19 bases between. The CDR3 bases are TGTGCCAGCACCCAGGGTCTGGAGAGGATCCAAGAGACCCAGTACTTC. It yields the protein CASTQGLERIQETQYF.

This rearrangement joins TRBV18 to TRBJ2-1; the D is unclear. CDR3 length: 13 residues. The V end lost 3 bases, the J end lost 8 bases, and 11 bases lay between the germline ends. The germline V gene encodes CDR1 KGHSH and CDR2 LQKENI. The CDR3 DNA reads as TGTGCCAGCTCACCTCGAAACGAGGATGAGCAGTTCTTC. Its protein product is CASSPRNEDEQFF.

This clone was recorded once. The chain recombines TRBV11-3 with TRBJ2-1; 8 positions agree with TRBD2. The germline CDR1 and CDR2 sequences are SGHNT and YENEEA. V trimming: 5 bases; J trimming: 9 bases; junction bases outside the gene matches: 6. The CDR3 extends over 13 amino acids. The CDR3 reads CASSRTGRGEQFF. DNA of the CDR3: TGTGCCAGCAGCCGGACCGGGAGGGGTGAGCAGTTCTTC. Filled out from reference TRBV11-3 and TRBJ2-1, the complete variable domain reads EAGVVQSPRYKIIEKKQPVAFWCNPISGHNTLYWYLQNLGQGPELLIRYENEEAVDDSQLPKDRFSAERLKGVDSTLKIQPAELGDSAVYLCASSRTGRGEQFFGPGTRLTVL.

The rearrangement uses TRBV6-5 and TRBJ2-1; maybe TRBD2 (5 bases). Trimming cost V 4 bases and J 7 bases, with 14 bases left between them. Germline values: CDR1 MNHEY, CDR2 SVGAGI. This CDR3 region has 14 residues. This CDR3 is CASSFGDTLNEQFF. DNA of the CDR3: TGTGCCAGCAGTTTCGGGGATACCCTAAATGAGCAGTTCTTC.

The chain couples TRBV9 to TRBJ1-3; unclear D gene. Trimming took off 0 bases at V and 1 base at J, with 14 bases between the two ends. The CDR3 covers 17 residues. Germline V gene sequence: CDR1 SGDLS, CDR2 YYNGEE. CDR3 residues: CASSVDEEGGSGNTIYF. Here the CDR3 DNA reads TGTGCCAGCAGCGTAGATGAGGAGGGAGGATCTGGAAACACCATATATTTT.

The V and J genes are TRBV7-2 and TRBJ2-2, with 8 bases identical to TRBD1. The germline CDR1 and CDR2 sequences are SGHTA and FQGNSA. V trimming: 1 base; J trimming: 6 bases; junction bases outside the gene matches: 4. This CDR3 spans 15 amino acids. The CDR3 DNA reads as TGTGCCAGCAGCTTAGGCCAGGGGGCCCCCGGGGAGCTGTTTTTT. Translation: CASSLGQGAPGELFF.

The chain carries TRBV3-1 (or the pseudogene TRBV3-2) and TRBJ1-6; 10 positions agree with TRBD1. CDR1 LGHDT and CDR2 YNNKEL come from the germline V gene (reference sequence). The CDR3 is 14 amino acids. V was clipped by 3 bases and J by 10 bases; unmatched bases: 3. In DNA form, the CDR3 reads TGTGCCAGCAGCCAGGACAGGGGGGGGTCACCCCTCCACTTT. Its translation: CASSQDRGGSPLHF.

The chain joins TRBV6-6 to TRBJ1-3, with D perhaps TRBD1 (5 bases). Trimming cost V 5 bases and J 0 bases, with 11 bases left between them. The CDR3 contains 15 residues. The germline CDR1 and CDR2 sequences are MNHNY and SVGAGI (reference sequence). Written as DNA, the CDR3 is TGTGCCAGCAGTGTGGGGACTTACTCTGGAAACACCATATATTTT. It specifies CASSVGTYSGNTIYF.